These 15 T cell receptor beta chains came from one sample sequenced in a study of T cells in Graves' hyperthyroidism and ophthalmopathy. What was amplified from RNA transcripts were TCR beta CDR3 regions. HTBI primers drove first-round RT-PCR of the TCR CDR3. In TCRdb, the multiplex PCR reads were re-called with MiXCR into one record per CDR3 protein. This sample has approximately 300,000 distinct CDR3 sequences, with roughly 17% found just once. What was sequenced was blood. Receptors were obtained from a man aged 30 to 45 with Graves' hyperthyroidism.

This clonotype appeared a few times. Compared with germline, one end of the junction differs, possibly owing to a read error. The V gene is TRBV29-1, the J gene TRBJ2-1, with 12 positions matching TRBD2. From germline, CDR1 is SQVTM and CDR2 ANQGSEA. This CDR3 comprises 16 residues. CDR3 residues: CSVLELAGGSYNGQFF. CDR3 nucleotide sequence: TGCAGCGTTTTGGAACTAGCGGGAGGTTCCTACAATGGGCAGTTCTTC.

This chain links TRBV2 with TRBJ2-1; tentative D call: TRBD1 (6 bases). The CDR3 totals 13 residues. V gave up 8 bases and J gave up 4 bases, with 12 bases separating them. From germline, CDR1 is SNHLY and CDR2 FYNNEI. This CDR3 reads CASGTQGYNEQFF. In DNA form, the CDR3 reads TGTGCCAGCGGAACACAGGGATACAATGAGCAGTTCTTC.

This clonotype occurred many times. The chain employs TRBV5-1 and TRBJ2-1, with D unclear. Germline CDR1 reads SGHRS; CDR2 reads YFSETQ. This CDR3 contains 13 residues. Trimming stripped 1 base from V and 5 bases from J, with 7 bases between. The DNA for the CDR3 is TGCGCCAGCAGCTTGAGTAGAGACAATGAGCAGTTCTTC. Translation: CASSLSRDNEQFF.

This clonotype has a count of ten or more. The chain links TRBV30 to TRBJ2-1, with a tentative D call TRBD2 (6 bases). V was shortened by 0 bases and J by 4 bases, with 13 bases between the two germline ends. Germline V lookup: CDR1 GTSNPN, CDR2 SVGIG (reference sequence). The CDR3 has 15 amino acids. The CDR3 region has the DNA TGTGCCTGGAGTGTACGCGGTAGCGGTTACAATGAGCAGTTCTTC. It yields the protein CAWSVRGSGYNEQFF.

This clonotype was seen repeatedly, ten times or more. This chain connects TRBV20-1 to TRBJ2-7; no firm D call. The CDR3 runs to 12 residues. Germline loops: CDR1 DFQATT, CDR2 SNEGSKA (reference sequence). Trimming removed 3 bases from V and 3 bases from J, with 9 bases in between. CDR3 in DNA: TGCAGTGCTAGGGAAACCCGCTACGAGCAGTACTTC. Translation gives CSARETRYEQYF.

The chain has TRBV6-1 and TRBJ1-5; TRBD1 aligns across 8 bases. V gave up 2 bases and J gave up 2 bases; unmatched junction bases: 8. Germline CDR1 reads MNHNS; CDR2 reads SASEGT. The CDR3 runs to 17 residues. The CDR3, as DNA: TGTGCCAGCAGTGAACTCGACAGGGGCCTTGGCAATCAGCCCCAGCATTTT. As protein: CASSELDRGLGNQPQHF.

This clonotype has at least ten counts. The genes are TRBV12-3 or TRBV12-4 and TRBJ2-1; TRBD2 agrees at 10 bases. Germline trimming cut 6 bases from V and 3 bases from J; bases unmatched to any gene: 5. The CDR3 contains 15 residues. CDR3 protein: CASRLTSGNYNEQFF. DNA of the CDR3: TGTGCCAGCAGACTTACTAGCGGGAACTACAATGAGCAGTTCTTC.

This clonotype was picked up many times. This chain joins TRBV10-3 and TRBJ1-1; no firm D call. V was trimmed by 7 bases and J by 1 base, leaving 4 bases between them. CDR3 length: 11 residues. Germline V gives CDR1 ENHRY, CDR2 SYGVKD. The CDR3 loop reads CAIKGNTEAFF. The CDR3 nucleotides are TGTGCCATCAAAGGGAACACTGAAGCTTTCTTT.

This clonotype has ten or more counts. The chain joins TRBV12-3 or TRBV12-4 to TRBJ1-5; tentatively, D is TRBD1 (6 bases). The germline V and J ends were trimmed by 3 bases and 1 base, with 19 bases remaining between them. This CDR3 has 18 amino acids. The CDR3 region has the DNA TGTGCCAGCAGTTTGGCGACAGGCGGAGGGGGAAGCAATCAGCCCCAGCATTTT. This sequence encodes CASSLATGGGGSNQPQHF.

This clonotype was observed many times. The chain couples TRBV28 to TRBJ1-5; a weak D match, TRBD1 (6 bases). The germline V gene has CDR1 MDHEN and CDR2 SYDVKM. This CDR3 contains 15 residues. Trimming pared 10 bases from V and 7 bases from J, leaving 23 bases between. The CDR3 reads CATRVDQGIRQPQHF. CDR3 bases: TGTGCCACCCGCGTAGACCAGGGGATTCGACAGCCCCAGCATTTT.

This clonotype was found many times. V and J are TRBV3-1 and TRBJ2-5; 9 positions agree with TRBD1. The length of the CDR3 is 13 residues. CDR1 LGHDT and CDR2 YNNKEL come from the germline V gene (reference sequence). V lost 4 bases and J lost 5; bases outside the gene matches: 2. The CDR3 here is CASSRDRVETQYF. In DNA form, the CDR3 reads TGTGCCAGCAGCCGGGACAGGGTGGAGACCCAGTACTTC.

This clonotype was found many times. V is TRBV7-2 and J is TRBJ1-2; D possibly corresponds to TRBD1 (5 bases). The CDR3 extends over 13 amino acids. CDR1 and CDR2 (germline): SGHTA, FQGNSA. V gave up 6 bases and J gave up 2 bases, with 10 bases separating them. This CDR3 is CASSPAGNYGYTF. The CDR3 DNA sequence: TGTGCCAGCAGTCCAGCAGGGAACTATGGCTACACCTTC.

This clonotype appeared a few times. The chain recombines TRBV28 with TRBJ1-2; D call uncertain. Germline V CDR1 and CDR2: MDHEN, SYDVKM. V was trimmed by 3 bases and J by 0 bases, leaving 14 bases between them. The CDR3 is 16 amino acids. The CDR3 DNA follows: TGTGCCAGCAGTTTCTGGCAGTGGCAAGCTAACTATGGCTACACCTTC. Translating gives CASSFWQWQANYGYTF.

The CDR3 sequence: CASSSQQGTEAFF. Written as DNA, the CDR3 is TGCGCCAGCAGTTCGCAACAGGGGACTGAAGCTTTCTTT. The chain uses TRBV5-1 and TRBJ1-1; 7 bases match TRBD1. Losses at the gene ends were 5 bases for V and 5 bases for J; bases not matched to a gene: 6. CDR1 is SGHRS, CDR2 YFSETQ, per germline. The CDR3 runs 13 residues.

This clonotype was seen a handful of times. The rearrangement uses TRBV6-2 or TRBV6-3 and TRBJ2-7; a weak D match, TRBD2 (5 bases). Deletions cut 0 bases from V and 3 bases from J, with 12 bases between. The CDR3 has 15 residues. CDR1 is MNHEY, CDR2 SVGEGT, per germline. The CDR3 reads CASSYSSGRDYEQYF. The CDR3 DNA reads TGTGCCAGCAGTTACTCGAGTGGGAGAGACTACGAGCAGTACTTC.